This T cell receptor (beta chain) came from a study of blood T cell repertoires in COVID-19. Categorization into cohorts depended on clinical history that participants reported. Cohort 3 recovered donors had two negative PCRs, clearance, or symptom resolution. The CDR3 is 14 amino acids. Germline V gene sequence: CDR1 SNHLY, CDR2 FYNNEI. The V and J ends lost 3 bases and 7 bases, in that order; junction bases with no gene match: 7. Using immunoSEQ multiplex PCR, the repertoire was profiled, and TCRdb retains in-frame clones only, with some absent. The sample contains 110,000 to 150,000 clones, more than 75% of which appear only once.

Material: PBMCs or T cells enriched from blood (not recorded which). This clonotype was obtained from a woman in her forties or fifties who had recovered from COVID-19. This sequence joins TRBV2 and TRBJ1-2, with 8 positions matching TRBD1. The CDR3 DNA reads as TGTGCCAGCAGTGAGGGACAGGTGGTTTTTGGCTACACCTTC. Protein sequence: CASSEGQVVFGYTF.